This TCR beta chain was captured by sequencing in a study of blood T cell repertoires in COVID-19. Study details: The analysed material was cDNA or gDNA that came from T cells, B-cell-depleted T cells, or PBMCs.

V lost 6 bases to trimming and J lost 2 bases, with 9 bases between them. The CDR3 has 13 residues. Germline assignment: CDR1 LNHDA and CDR2 SQIVND (reference sequence). TCRdb's copy holds only in-frame clones and misses some; the assay was immunoSEQ multiplex PCR. The table has around 110,000 clones, approximately 84% seen once. The sequence came from a man between 70 and 80 years old with active or convalescent COVID-19. The chain couples TRBV19 to TRBJ2-3; maybe TRBD2 (5 bases). Sequencing input: peripheral blood. This chain's CDR3 is CASRGEYTDTQYF. In nucleotides, the CDR3 is TGTGCCAGTAGGGGAGAGTACACAGATACGCAGTATTTT.